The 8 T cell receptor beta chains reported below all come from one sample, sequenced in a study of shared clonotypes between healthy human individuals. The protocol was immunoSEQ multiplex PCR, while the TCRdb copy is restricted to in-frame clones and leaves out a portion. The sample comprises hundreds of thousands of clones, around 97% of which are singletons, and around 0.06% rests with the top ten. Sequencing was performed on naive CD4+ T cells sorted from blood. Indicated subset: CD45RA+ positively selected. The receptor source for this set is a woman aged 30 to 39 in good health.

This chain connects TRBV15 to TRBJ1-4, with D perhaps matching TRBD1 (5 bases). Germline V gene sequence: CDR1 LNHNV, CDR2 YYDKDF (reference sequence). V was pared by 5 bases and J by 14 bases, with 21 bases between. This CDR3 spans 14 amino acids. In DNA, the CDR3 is TGTGCCACCAGCGGAAGCCTGGGGTTCGGGGGGCTGTTTTTT. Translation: CATSGSLGFGGLFF.

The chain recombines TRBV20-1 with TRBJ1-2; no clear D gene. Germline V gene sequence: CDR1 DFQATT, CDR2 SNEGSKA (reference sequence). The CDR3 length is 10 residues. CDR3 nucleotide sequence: TGCAGCGCAGGACCGTATGGCTACACCTTC. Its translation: CSAGPYGYTF.

In nucleotides, the CDR3 is TGCGCCAGCAGCTCAAACACTCGGGTCAATGAGCAGTTCTTC. It is translated as CASSSNTRVNEQFF. V is TRBV5-1 and J is TRBJ2-1; no definite D call. V was trimmed by 3 bases and J by 6 bases, leaving 13 bases between them. CDR3 length equals 14 residues. In germline, CDR1 is SGHRS, CDR2 YFSETQ.

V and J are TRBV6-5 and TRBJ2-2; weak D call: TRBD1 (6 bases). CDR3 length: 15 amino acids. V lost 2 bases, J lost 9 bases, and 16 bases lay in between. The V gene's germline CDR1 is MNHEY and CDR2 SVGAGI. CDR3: CASSYRIGGHRELFF. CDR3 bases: TGTGCCAGCAGTTACCGGATAGGGGGTCACCGGGAGCTGTTTTTT.

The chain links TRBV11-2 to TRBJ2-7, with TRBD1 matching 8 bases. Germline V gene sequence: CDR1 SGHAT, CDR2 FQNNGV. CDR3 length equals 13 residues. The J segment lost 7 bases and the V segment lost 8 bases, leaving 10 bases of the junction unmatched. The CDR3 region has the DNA TGTGCCAGCGCGCCCCAGGGGGCGCGGGAGCAGTACTTC. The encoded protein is CASAPQGAREQYF.

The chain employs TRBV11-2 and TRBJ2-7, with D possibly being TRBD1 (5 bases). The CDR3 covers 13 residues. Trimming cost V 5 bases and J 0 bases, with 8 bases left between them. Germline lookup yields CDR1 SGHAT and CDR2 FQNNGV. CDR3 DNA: TGTGCCAGCAGCCCGACAGTCTCCTACGAGCAGTACTTC. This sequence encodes CASSPTVSYEQYF.

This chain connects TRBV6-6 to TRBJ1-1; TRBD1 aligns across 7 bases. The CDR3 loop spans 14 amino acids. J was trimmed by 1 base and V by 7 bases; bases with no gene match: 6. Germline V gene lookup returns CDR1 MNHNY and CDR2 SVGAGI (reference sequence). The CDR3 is CASKNRGSNTEAFF. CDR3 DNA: TGTGCCAGCAAAAACAGGGGATCGAACACTGAAGCTTTCTTT.

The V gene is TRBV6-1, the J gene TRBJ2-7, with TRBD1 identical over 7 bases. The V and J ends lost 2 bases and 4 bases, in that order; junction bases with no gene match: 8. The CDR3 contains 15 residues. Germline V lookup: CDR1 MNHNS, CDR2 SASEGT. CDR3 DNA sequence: TGTGCCAGCAGTGAATGGAGGACAGGCGGATACGAGCAGTACTTC. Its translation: CASSEWRTGGYEQYF.